The clone carrying this T cell receptor beta chain appeared many times. Its specificity is not known. Time point defined: pre-sensitization, week 0. The treatment was: therapeutic diphenylcyclopropenone sensitization with weekly scalp DPC. V was pared by 0 bases and J by 3 bases, with 14 bases of the junction left unmatched. In germline, CDR1 is DFQATT, CDR2 SNEGSKA (reference sequence). This CDR3 spans 19 amino acids. The data are from a study of human T cells and chemical hapten exposure. The overall study: The patient population, which was mostly female, had alopecia areata, totalis or universalis.

Individual cDNA molecules in this library carried unique molecular identifiers. TCRdb analysed the RACE reads with MiXCR anew, one entry per CDR3 protein. The sample records around 380,000 distinct CDR3 sequences, over 5% being singletons. Study results and caveats: The study found expanded TCRs formed significantly more large CDR3 similarity clusters than controls. No alteration of TCRs above 1 in 1000 frequency was seen with DPC sensitization.

The sequencing used whole blood, collected in connection with sensitization to the hapten diphenylcyclopropenone (DPC). The chain links TRBV20-1 to TRBJ2-2; 9 positions match TRBD2. The source of this sequence is a woman aged 18-29 years with alopecia areata. Some clones in this sample may be carry-over from other donors' samples. CDR3 loop: CSARDQSVFSGGDTGELFF. Here the CDR3 DNA reads TGCAGTGCTAGAGATCAGTCCGTGTTTAGCGGGGGTGACACCGGGGAGCTGTTTTTT.